The rows below give T cell receptor beta chains drawn from one sample of a study of cytomegalovirus exposure and HLA in healthy donors. Clones were sequenced by immunoSEQ multiplex PCR, and TCRdb holds only the in-frame ones, with some missing. The data show approximately 100,000 clones, about three quarters seen once. Sequencing was carried out using PBMCs. These TCRs come from a female donor in good health and CMV-seronegative. Each CDR3 is given with its conserved first and last residue. The D gene is left open where the match is weak. Size is omitted from some rows. Given values are once, few, many or a class for expanded clones.

TRBV5-1	15	TRBJ2-2	NA	TRBD1	CASSHPQGDTGELFF	TGCGCCAGCAGCCATCCACAGGGGGACACCGGGGAGCTGTTTTTT
TRBV6-1	13	TRBJ1-2	NA	NA	CASRIQGNYGYTF	TGTGCCAGCAGGATACAGGGAAACTATGGCTACACCTTC
TRBV18	15	TRBJ2-7	once	NA	CASSLTDRAIHEQYF	TGTGCCAGCTCACTCACGGACAGAGCTATCCACGAGCAGTACTTC
TRBV7-2	15	TRBJ1-2	NA	NA	CASSLAVVTGNGYTF	TGTGCCAGCAGCTTAGCTGTGGTTACAGGAAATGGCTACACCTTC
TRBV27	15	TRBJ2-3	NA	NA	CASSRRGPRTDTQYF	TGTGCCAGCTCCCGGCGGGGGCCACGCACAGATACGCAGTATTTT
TRBV2	14	TRBJ2-1	NA	TRBD2	CASSDPSGVDEQFF	TGTGCCAGCAGTGATCCTAGCGGGGTCGATGAGCAGTTCTTC
TRBV10-3	15	TRBJ1-2	NA	TRBD1	CAISDRDSPPYGYTF	TGTGCCATCAGTGACCGGGACAGCCCGCCCTATGGCTACACCTTC
TRBV2	14	TRBJ2-5	NA	NA	CASSRRGAQETQYF	TGTGCCAGCAGTCGACGGGGGGCACAAGAGACCCAGTACTTC
TRBV5-1	15	TRBJ2-5	NA	TRBD2	CASYTGGGARETQYF	TGCGCCAGCTATACGGGCGGGGGGGCCCGGGAGACCCAGTACTTC
TRBV7-2	13	TRBJ2-7	NA	NA	CASSLNPAYEQYF	TGTGCCAGCAGCTTAAATCCAGCCTACGAGCAGTACTTC
TRBV4-1	16	TRBJ1-3	NA	NA	CASSLQAGSSGNTIYF	TGCGCCAGCAGCCTTCAGGCAGGGTCCTCTGGAAACACCATATATTTT
TRBV25-1	12	TRBJ1-2	NA	NA	CASSEGHSGYTF	TGTGCCAGCAGTGAAGGACATTCTGGCTACACCTTC
TRBV4-3	13	TRBJ1-6	few	NA	CASSQDGSGPLHF	TGCGCCAGCAGCCAAGATGGGAGTGGGCCCCTCCACTTT
TRBV10-3	16	TRBJ1-4	NA	NA	CAISDNIQGPNEKLFF	TGTGCCATCAGTGACAACATACAGGGACCTAATGAAAAACTGTTTTTT
TRBV7-9	15	TRBJ1-4	NA	NA	CASSLQRLTVEKLFF	TGTGCCAGCAGCTTACAGCGCTTGACAGTCGAAAAACTGTTTTTT
TRBV5-4	14	TRBJ1-5	NA	NA	CASSLIVGNQPQHF	TGTGCCAGCAGCTTGATAGTAGGCAATCAGCCCCAGCATTTT
TRBV4-3	17	TRBJ2-2	NA	TRBD2	CASSLGRTSGGIGELFF	TGCGCCAGCAGCCTCGGGCGGACTAGCGGGGGCATCGGGGAGCTGTTTTTT
TRBV14	16	TRBJ2-1	once	TRBD2	CASSQYASGYYNEQFF	TGTGCCAGCAGCCAATATGCTAGCGGGTACTACAATGAGCAGTTCTTC
TRBV5-1	14	TRBJ1-2	NA	TRBD1	CASTGQGANYGYTF	TGCGCCAGCACCGGACAGGGGGCTAACTATGGCTACACCTTC
TRBV2	15	TRBJ2-3	NA	TRBD2	CASKSGGARTDTQYF	TGTGCCAGCAAGAGCGGGGGGGCGAGGACAGATACGCAGTATTTT
TRBV30	14	TRBJ2-2	NA	NA	CAWSSDSYTGELFF	TGTGCCTGGAGTTCCGATTCCTATACCGGGGAGCTGTTTTTT
TRBV19	15	TRBJ1-2	NA	TRBD1	CASTPTGTGRYGYTF	TGTGCCAGTACCCCTACCGGGACAGGGCGCTATGGCTACACCTTC
TRBV10-1	16	TRBJ1-6	NA	NA	CASSPGGEGVNSPLHF	TGCGCCAGCAGCCCAGGAGGAGAGGGGGTCAATTCACCCCTCCACTTT
TRBV5-1	15	TRBJ2-1	NA	TRBD2	CASSVSGEYYNEQFF	TGCGCCAGCAGCGTTAGCGGGGAGTATTACAATGAGCAGTTCTTC
TRBV4-3	17	TRBJ2-6	NA	NA	CASSQDPGPSGANVLTF	TGCGCCAGCAGCCAAGATCCAGGCCCTTCTGGGGCCAACGTCCTGACTTTC
TRBV5-1	16	TRBJ2-2	NA	TRBD1	CASSSRGQGGSGELFF	TGCGCCAGCAGCTCCAGGGGACAGGGAGGGTCCGGGGAGCTGTTTTTT
TRBV7-3	15	TRBJ2-2	NA	TRBD1	CASSPDRLNTGELFF	TGTGCCAGCAGCCCGGACAGGCTGAACACCGGGGAGCTGTTTTTT
TRBV7-6	14	TRBJ1-5	few	NA	CASSPGGGNQPQHF	TGTGCCAGCAGCCCGGGCGGGGGGAATCAGCCCCAGCATTTT
TRBV7-2	12	TRBJ1-2	NA	NA	CASSQHRQVLTF	TGTGCCAGCAGCCAACATAGACAGGTGCTCACCTTC
TRBV18	16	TRBJ1-2	once	NA	CASSPSSSAANYGYTF	TGTGCCAGCTCACCCTCCTCGTCCGCGGCTAACTATGGCTACACCTTC
TRBV6-1	15	TRBJ2-7	NA	NA	CASSEGAGLSYEQYF	TGTGCCAGCAGTGAAGGGGCAGGGCTCTCCTACGAGCAGTACTTC
TRBV7-9	13	TRBJ2-3	NA	NA	CATGGTSTDTQYF	TGTGCTACTGGCGGAACTAGCACAGATACGCAGTATTTT
TRBV5-1	15	TRBJ2-2	NA	NA	CASSLTGVNTGELFF	TGCGCCAGCAGCTTGACCGGGGTTAACACCGGGGAGCTGTTTTTT
TRBV9	14	TRBJ1-2	NA	NA	CASSADRSPYGYTF	TGTGCCAGCAGCGCTGACAGGAGTCCCTATGGCTACACCTTC
TRBV27	12	TRBJ2-7	NA	NA	CASGIRADEQYF	TGTGCCAGCGGGATCAGGGCCGACGAGCAGTACTTC
TRBV7-9	14	TRBJ1-1	NA	NA	CASSPTALNTEAFF	TGTGCCAGCAGCCCTACCGCCCTGAACACTGAAGCTTTCTTT
TRBV27	13	TRBJ2-7	few	NA	CASSLTRSYEQYF	TGTGCCAGCAGTTTAACTCGCTCCTACGAGCAGTACTTC
TRBV7-9	12	TRBJ2-5	NA	NA	CASSFIRETQYF	TGTGCCAGCAGCTTTATTCGGGAGACCCAGTACTTC
TRBV5-1	14	TRBJ1-4	NA	NA	CASSPREADEKLFF	TGCGCCAGCAGCCCGCGAGAGGCTGATGAAAAACTGTTTTTT
TRBV2	15	TRBJ2-1	NA	TRBD2	CASSPVSGGYNEQFF	TGTGCCAGCAGTCCCGTGAGCGGGGGATACAATGAGCAGTTCTTC
TRBV11-2	13	TRBJ1-1	NA	NA	CASSFDGYTEAFF	TGTGCCAGCAGCTTCGACGGGTACACTGAAGCTTTCTTT
TRBV14	19	TRBJ2-1	NA	TRBD2	CASSSIKTSRVSGWASQFF	TGTGCCAGCAGCTCCATTAAGACCTCTCGGGTTAGCGGGTGGGCCTCGCAGTTCTTC
TRBV5-5	20	TRBJ2-3	NA	TRBD2	CASSYAALAGGLTSTDTQYF	TGTGCCAGCAGTTACGCCGCCCTAGCGGGGGGGCTCACTAGCACAGATACGCAGTATTTT
TRBV7-2	16	TRBJ2-3	NA	TRBD1	CASSLRGTGGTDTQYF	TGTGCCAGCAGCCTCAGGGGGACAGGGGGGACAGATACGCAGTATTTT
TRBV27	16	TRBJ2-1	NA	NA	CASSHYAGATYNEQFF	TGTGCCAGCAGCCACTACGCGGGGGCCACGTACAATGAGCAGTTCTTC
TRBV27	15	TRBJ2-5	once	NA	CASSLNPRSQETQYF	TGTGCCAGCAGTTTAAACCCTAGATCACAAGAGACCCAGTACTTC
TRBV27	16	TRBJ2-1	NA	TRBD1	CASSFSGGFGDNEQFF	TGTGCCAGCAGCTTCTCAGGGGGCTTCGGGGACAATGAGCAGTTCTTC
TRBV6-5	14	TRBJ2-7	NA	TRBD2	CASSLAGGSYEQYF	TGTGCCAGCAGTTTAGCGGGTGGGTCCTACGAGCAGTACTTC
TRBV7-2	15	TRBJ1-2	NA	NA	CASSLEFAHNYGYTF	TGTGCCAGCAGCTTAGAGTTTGCACATAACTATGGCTACACCTTC
TRBV9	17	TRBJ2-2	NA	TRBD1	CASSATQGAFLDGELFF	TGTGCCAGCAGCGCCACACAGGGGGCGTTCTTGGACGGGGAGCTGTTTTTT
TRBV5-1	16	TRBJ2-3	NA	TRBD1	CASSLETGGVTDTQYF	TGCGCCAGCAGCTTGGAGACAGGGGGAGTCACAGATACGCAGTATTTT
TRBV6-5	14	TRBJ1-2	NA	TRBD1	CASRLRGPNYGYTF	TGTGCCAGCAGACTCAGGGGGCCTAACTATGGCTACACCTTC
TRBV25-1	17	TRBJ1-5	NA	NA	CASSASGTPESNQPQHF	TGTGCCAGCAGTGCATCCGGGACACCGGAAAGCAATCAGCCCCAGCATTTT
TRBV7-6	16	TRBJ2-1	NA	TRBD2	CASSLELAGEYNEQFF	TGTGCCAGCAGCCTAGAACTAGCGGGGGAGTACAATGAGCAGTTCTTC
TRBV14	16	TRBJ2-1	NA	NA	CASSQDPSPSYNEQFF	TGTGCCAGCAGCCAAGATCCTAGCCCCTCATACAATGAGCAGTTCTTC
TRBV18	15	TRBJ2-7	NA	TRBD1	CASSPLPGGSYEQYF	TGTGCCAGCTCACCATTGCCAGGGGGCTCCTACGAGCAGTACTTC
TRBV7-9	17	TRBJ2-6	NA	NA	CASSLGSEGAGANVLTF	TGTGCCAGCAGCTTAGGGTCTGAGGGTGCTGGGGCCAACGTCCTGACTTTC